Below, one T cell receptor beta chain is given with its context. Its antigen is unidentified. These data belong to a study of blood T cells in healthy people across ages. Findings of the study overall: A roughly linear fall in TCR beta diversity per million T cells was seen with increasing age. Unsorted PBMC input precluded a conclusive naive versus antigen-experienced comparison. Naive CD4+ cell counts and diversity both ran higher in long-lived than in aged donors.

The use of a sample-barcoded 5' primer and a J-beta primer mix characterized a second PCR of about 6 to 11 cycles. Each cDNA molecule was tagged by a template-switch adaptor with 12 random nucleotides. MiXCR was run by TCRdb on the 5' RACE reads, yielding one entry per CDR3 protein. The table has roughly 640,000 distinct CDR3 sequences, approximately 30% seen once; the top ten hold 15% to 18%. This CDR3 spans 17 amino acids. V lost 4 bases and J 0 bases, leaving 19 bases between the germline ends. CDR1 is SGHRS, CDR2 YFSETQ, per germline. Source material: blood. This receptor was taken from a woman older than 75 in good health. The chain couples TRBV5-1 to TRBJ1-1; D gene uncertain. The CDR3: CASSGTDSGLLNTEAFF. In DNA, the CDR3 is TGCGCCAGCAGCGGTACGGACTCCGGCCTACTGAACACTGAAGCTTTCTTT.